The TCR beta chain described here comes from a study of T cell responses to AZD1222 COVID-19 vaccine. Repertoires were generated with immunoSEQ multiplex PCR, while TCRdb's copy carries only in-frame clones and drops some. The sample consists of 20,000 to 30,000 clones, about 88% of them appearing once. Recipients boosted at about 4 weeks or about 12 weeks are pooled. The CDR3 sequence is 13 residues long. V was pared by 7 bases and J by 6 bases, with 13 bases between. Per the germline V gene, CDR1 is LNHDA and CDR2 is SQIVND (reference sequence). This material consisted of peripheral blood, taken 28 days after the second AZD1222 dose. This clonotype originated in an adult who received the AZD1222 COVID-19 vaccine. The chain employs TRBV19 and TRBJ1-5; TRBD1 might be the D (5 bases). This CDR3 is CASMPGRRQPQHF. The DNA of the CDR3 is TGTGCCAGTATGCCAGGGAGGCGTCAGCCCCAGCATTTT.